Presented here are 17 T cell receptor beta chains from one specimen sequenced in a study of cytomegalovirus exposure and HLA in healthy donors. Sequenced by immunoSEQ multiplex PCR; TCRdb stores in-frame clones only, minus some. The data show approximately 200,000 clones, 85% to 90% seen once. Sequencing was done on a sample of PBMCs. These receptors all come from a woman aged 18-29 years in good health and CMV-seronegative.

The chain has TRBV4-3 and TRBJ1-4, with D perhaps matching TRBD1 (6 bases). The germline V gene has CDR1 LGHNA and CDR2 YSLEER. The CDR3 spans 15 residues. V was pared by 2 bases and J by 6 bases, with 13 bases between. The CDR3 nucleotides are TGCGCCAGCAGCCAAAGAGGGGGAATTGATGAAAAACTGTTTTTT. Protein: CASSQRGGIDEKLFF.

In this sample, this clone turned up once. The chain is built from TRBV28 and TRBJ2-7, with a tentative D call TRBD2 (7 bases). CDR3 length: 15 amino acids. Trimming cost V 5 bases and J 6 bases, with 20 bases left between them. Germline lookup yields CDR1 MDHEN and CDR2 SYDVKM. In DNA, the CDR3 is TGTGCCAGCAGTCCTCTAAGCCACGGGGGGCCCGAGCAGTACTTC. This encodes CASSPLSHGGPEQYF.

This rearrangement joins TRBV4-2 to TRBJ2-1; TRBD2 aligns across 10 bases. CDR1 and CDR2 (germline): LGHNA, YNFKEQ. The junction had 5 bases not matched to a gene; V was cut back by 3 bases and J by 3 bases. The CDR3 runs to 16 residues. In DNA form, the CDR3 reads TGTGCCAGCAGCCACACGCTAGCGGGGGACTACAATGAGCAGTTCTTC. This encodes CASSHTLAGDYNEQFF.

As DNA, the CDR3 is TGCGCCAGCAGGAACAAGGGGGTAGGCACCGGGGAGCTGTTTTTT. As protein: CASRNKGVGTGELFF. J is TRBJ2-2 and V is TRBV5-1, with D perhaps TRBD1 (6 bases). V lost 5 bases to trimming and J lost 4 bases, with 15 bases between them. The CDR3 sequence is 15 residues long. Per germline, CDR1 SGHRS and CDR2 YFSETQ.

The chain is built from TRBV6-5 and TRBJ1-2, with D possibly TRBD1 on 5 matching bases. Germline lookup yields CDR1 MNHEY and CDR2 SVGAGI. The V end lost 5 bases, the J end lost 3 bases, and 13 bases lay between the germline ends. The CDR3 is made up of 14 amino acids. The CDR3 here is CASSRSPRDYGYTF. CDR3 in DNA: TGTGCCAGCAGTAGGAGTCCCAGGGACTATGGCTACACCTTC.

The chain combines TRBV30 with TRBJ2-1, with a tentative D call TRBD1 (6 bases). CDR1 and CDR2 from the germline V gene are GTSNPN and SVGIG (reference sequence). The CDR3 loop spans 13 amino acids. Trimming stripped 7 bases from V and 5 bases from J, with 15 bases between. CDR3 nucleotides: TGTGCCTTTGGACAGAGAATAGACAATGAGCAGTTCTTC. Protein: CAFGQRIDNEQFF.

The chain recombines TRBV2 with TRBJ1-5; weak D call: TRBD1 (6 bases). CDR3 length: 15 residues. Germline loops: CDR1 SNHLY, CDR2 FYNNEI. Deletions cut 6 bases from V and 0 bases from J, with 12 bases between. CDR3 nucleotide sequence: TGTGCCAGCAGCCTCCGGACAGTTAGCAATCAGCCCCAGCATTTT. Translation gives CASSLRTVSNQPQHF.

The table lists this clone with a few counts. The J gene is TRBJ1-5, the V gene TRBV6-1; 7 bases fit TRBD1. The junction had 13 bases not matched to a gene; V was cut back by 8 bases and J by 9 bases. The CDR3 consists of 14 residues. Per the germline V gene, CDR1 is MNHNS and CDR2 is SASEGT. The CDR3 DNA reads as TGTGCCAGCGGACTTACAGGGGTTGTCGGGCCCCAGCATTTT. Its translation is CASGLTGVVGPQHF.

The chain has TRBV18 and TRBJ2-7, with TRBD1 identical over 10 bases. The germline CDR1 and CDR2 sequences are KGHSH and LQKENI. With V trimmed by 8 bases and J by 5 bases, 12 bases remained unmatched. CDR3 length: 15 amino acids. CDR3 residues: CASRYSGTGANEQYF. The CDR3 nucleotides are TGTGCCAGCCGATACTCCGGGACAGGGGCTAACGAGCAGTACTTC.

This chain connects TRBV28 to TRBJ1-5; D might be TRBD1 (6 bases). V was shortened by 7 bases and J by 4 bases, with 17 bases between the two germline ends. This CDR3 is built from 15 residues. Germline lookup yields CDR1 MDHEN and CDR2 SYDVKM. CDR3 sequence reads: CASNGEGGWNQPQHF. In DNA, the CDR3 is TGTGCCAGCAATGGGGAGGGGGGCTGGAATCAGCCCCAGCATTTT. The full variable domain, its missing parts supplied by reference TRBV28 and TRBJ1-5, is DVKVTQSSRYLVKRTGEKVFLECVQDMDHENMFWYRQDPGLGLRLIYFSYDVKMKEKGDIPEGYSVSREKKERFSLILESASTNQTSMYLCASNGEGGWNQPQHFGDGTRLSIL.

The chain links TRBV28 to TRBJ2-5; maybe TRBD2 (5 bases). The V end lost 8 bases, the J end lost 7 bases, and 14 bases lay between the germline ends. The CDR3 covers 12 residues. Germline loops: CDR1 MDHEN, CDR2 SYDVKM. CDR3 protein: CASGPSSGTQYF. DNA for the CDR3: TGTGCCAGCGGGCCCTCCAGCGGGACCCAGTACTTC.

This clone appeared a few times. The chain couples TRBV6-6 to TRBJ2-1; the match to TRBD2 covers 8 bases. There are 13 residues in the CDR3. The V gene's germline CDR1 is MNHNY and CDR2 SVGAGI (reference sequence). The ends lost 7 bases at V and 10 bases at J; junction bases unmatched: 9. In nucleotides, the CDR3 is TGTGCCAGCACCTTAGCGGGGTCCCGCGAGCAGTTCTTC. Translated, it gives CASTLAGSREQFF.

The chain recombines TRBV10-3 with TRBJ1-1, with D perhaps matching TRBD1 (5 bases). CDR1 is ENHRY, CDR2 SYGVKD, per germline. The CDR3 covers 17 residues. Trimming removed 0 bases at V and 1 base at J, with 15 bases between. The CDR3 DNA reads TGTGCCATCAGTGAGTCTGGGGTCGGGGGGACGAACACTGAAGCTTTCTTT. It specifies CAISESGVGGTNTEAFF.

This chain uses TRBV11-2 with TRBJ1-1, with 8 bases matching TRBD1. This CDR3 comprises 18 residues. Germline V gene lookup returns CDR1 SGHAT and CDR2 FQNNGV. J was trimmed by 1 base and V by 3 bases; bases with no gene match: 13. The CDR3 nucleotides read TGTGCCAGCAGCTTTAGCCCCACAGGGGGAGAAAGGAACACTGAAGCTTTCTTT. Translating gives CASSFSPTGGERNTEAFF. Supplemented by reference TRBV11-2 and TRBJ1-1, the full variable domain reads EAGVAQSPRYKIIEKRQSVAFWCNPISGHATLYWYQQILGQGPKLLIQFQNNGVVDDSQLPKDRFSAERLKGVDSTLKIQPAKLEDSAVYLCASSFSPTGGERNTEAFFGQGTRLTVV.

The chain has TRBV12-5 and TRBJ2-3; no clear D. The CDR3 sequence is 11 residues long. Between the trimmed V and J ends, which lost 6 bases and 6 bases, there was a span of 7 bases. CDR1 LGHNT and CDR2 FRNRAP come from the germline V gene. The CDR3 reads CASGYGDTQYF. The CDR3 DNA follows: TGTGCTAGTGGATACGGTGATACGCAGTATTTT. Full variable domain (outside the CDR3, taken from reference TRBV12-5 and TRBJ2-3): DARVTQTPRHKVTEMGQEVTMRCQPILGHNTVFWYRQTMMQGLELLAYFRNRAPLDDSGMPKDRFSAEMPDATLATLKIQPSEPRDSAVYFCASGYGDTQYFGPGTRLTVL.

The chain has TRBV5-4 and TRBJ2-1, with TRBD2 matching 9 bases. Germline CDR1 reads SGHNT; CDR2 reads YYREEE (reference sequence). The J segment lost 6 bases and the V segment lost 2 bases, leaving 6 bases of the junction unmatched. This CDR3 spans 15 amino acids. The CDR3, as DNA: TGTGCCAGCAGCTTTCTGGCTAGCGGGGTCAATGAGCAGTTCTTC. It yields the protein CASSFLASGVNEQFF.

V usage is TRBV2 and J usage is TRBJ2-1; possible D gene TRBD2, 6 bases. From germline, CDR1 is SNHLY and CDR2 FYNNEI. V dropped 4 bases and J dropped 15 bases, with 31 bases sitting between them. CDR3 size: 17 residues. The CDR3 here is CASSGALGLTGRESTFF. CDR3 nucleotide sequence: TGTGCCAGCAGTGGAGCTTTGGGGTTAACAGGCCGGGAGAGCACGTTCTTC.